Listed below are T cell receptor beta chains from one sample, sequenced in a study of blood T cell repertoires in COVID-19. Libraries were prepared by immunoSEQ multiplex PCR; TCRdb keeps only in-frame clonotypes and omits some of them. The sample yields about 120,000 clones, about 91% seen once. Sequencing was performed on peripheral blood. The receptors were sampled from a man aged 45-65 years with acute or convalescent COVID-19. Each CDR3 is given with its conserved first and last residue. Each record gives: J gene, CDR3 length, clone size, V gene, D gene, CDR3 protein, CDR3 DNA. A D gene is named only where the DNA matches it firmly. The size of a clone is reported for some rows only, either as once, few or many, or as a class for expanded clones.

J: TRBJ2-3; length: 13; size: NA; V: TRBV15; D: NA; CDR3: CATAQLGRDTQYF; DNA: TGTGCCACCGCCCAGCTGGGGCGAGATACGCAGTATTTT
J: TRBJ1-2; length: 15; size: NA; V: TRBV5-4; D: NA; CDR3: CASSPPYGGAYGYTF; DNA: TGTGCCAGCAGCCCACCGTACGGGGGGGCCTATGGCTACACCTTC
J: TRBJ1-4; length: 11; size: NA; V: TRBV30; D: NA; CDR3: CAWGGLEKLFF; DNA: TGTGCCTGGGGGGGACTTGAAAAACTGTTTTTT
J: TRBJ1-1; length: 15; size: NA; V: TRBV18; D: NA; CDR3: CASSGKGVRNTEAFF; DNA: TGTGCCAGCTCAGGAAAGGGGGTTCGGAACACTGAAGCTTTCTTT
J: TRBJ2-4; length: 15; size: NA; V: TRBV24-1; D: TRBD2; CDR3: CATSDSGLAGNIQYF; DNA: TGTGCCACCAGTGACTCGGGACTAGCGGGAAACATTCAGTACTTC
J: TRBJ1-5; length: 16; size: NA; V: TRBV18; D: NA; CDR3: CASSPSEGTLNQPQHF; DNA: TGTGCCAGCTCACCGAGTGAGGGAACCTTAAATCAGCCCCAGCATTTT
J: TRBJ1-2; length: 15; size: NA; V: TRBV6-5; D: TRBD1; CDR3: CASGISQRQGSGYTF; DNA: TGTGCCAGCGGCATCAGCCAAAGACAGGGGTCTGGCTACACCTTC
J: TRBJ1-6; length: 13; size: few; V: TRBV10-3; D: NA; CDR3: CATTEDWNSPLHF; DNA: TGTGCCACCACCGAGGATTGGAATTCACCCCTCCACTTT
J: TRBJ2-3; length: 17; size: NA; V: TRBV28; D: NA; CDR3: CASREGVGPRSPDTQYF; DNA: TGTGCCAGCAGAGAGGGGGTCGGCCCTAGGTCACCAGATACGCAGTATTTT
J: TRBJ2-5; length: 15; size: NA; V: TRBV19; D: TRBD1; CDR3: CASSSRQGTTETQYF; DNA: TGTGCCAGTAGTAGCAGACAGGGGACGACAGAGACCCAGTACTTC
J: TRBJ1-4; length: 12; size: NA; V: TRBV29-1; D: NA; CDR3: CSVGLNNEKLFF; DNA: TGCAGCGTTGGACTAAACAATGAAAAACTGTTTTTT
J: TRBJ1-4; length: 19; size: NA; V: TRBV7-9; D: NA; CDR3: CASSSAAAGWEGDNEKLFF; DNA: TGTGCCAGCAGCTCCGCGGCCGCGGGATGGGAAGGGGATAATGAAAAACTGTTTTTT
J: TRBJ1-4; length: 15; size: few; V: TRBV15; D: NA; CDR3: CATSRERLFNEKLFF; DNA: TGTGCCACCAGCAGAGAGAGGTTATTTAATGAAAAACTGTTTTTT
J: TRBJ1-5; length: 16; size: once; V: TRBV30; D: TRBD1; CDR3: CACPPHGTGDRQPQHF; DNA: TGTGCCTGTCCCCCTCACGGGACAGGGGATCGTCAGCCCCAGCATTTT
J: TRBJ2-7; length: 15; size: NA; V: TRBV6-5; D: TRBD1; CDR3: CASRIPGQLTNEQYF; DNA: TGTGCCAGCAGGATCCCGGGACAGCTGACTAACGAGCAGTACTTC
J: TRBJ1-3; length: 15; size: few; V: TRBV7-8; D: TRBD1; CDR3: CASSLGTGGMNTIYF; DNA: TGTGCCAGCAGCCTAGGGACAGGGGGCATGAACACCATATATTTT
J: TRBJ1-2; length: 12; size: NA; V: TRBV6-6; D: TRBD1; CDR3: CASTSDRFSYTF; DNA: TGTGCCAGCACCTCGGACAGGTTTAGCTACACCTTC
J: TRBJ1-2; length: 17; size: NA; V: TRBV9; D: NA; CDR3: CASSESSRSTAGYGYTF; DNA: TGTGCCAGCAGCGAAAGTAGCCGATCGACAGCCGGCTATGGCTACACCTTC
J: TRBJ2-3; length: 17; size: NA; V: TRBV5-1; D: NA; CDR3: CASSLAAGGFFTDTQYF; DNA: TGCGCCAGCAGCTTGGCGGCCGGCGGATTTTTCACAGATACGCAGTATTTT
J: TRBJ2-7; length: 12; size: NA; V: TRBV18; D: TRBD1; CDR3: CASSTTGDGQYF; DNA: TGTGCCAGCTCAACTACAGGGGACGGGCAGTACTTC
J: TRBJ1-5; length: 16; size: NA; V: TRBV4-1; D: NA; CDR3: CASSPKGGVGNQPQHF; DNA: TGCGCCAGCAGCCCCAAAGGGGGAGTAGGCAATCAGCCCCAGCATTTT
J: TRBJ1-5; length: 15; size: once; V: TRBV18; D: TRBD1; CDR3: CASSPTGGADQPQHF; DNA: TGTGCCAGCTCACCTACAGGGGGCGCAGATCAGCCCCAGCATTTT
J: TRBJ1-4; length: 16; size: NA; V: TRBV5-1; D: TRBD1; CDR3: CASSTGSGGLGEKLFF; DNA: TGCGCCAGCAGCACGGGCTCAGGGGGTCTAGGGGAAAAACTGTTTTTT
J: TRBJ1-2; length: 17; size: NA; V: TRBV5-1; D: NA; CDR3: CASSLARGREVDYGYTF; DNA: TGCGCCAGCAGCTTGGCCCGGGGTAGGGAAGTGGACTATGGCTACACCTTC
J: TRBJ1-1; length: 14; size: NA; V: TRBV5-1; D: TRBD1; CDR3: CASSLEGQGRRAFF; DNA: TGCGCCAGCAGCTTGGAGGGACAGGGAAGGAGAGCTTTCTTT
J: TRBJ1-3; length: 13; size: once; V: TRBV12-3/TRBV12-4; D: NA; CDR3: CASSTSSGNTIYF; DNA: TGTGCCAGCAGTACGAGCTCTGGAAACACCATATATTTT
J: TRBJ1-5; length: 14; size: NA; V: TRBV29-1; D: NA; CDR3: CSVIGPNSNQPQHF; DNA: TGCAGCGTTATCGGTCCCAATAGCAATCAGCCCCAGCATTTT
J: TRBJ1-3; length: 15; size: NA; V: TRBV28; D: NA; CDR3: CASSLPLVSGNTIYF; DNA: TGTGCCAGCAGTTTACCACTAGTCTCTGGAAACACCATATATTTT
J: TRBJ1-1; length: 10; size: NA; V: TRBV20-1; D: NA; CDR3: CSARDFREEF; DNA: TGCAGTGCTAGAGACTTCAGGGAGGAATTT
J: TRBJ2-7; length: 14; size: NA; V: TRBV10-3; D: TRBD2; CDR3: CAISERGGAYEQYF; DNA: TGTGCCATCAGTGAGCGGGGGGGAGCCTACGAGCAGTACTTC
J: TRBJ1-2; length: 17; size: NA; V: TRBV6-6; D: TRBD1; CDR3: CASSLRAGTGKNYGYTF; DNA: TGTGCCAGCAGTCTGAGGGCGGGGACAGGGAAAAACTATGGCTACACCTTC
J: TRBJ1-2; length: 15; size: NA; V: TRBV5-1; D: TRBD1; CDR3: CASSLERGQGYGYTF; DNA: TGCGCCAGCAGCTTGGAAAGGGGGCAGGGCTATGGCTACACCTTC
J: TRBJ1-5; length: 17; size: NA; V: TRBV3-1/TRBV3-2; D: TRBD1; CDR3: CASSQGGQVRHNQPQHF; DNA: TGTGCCAGCAGCCAAGGGGGACAGGTCCGGCACAATCAGCCCCAGCATTTT
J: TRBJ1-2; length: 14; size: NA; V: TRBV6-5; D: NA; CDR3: CASRPRDRNYGYTF; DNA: TGTGCCAGCAGACCGAGAGACAGAAACTATGGCTACACCTTC
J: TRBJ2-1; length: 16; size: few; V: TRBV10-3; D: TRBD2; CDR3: CAISESQRGVFNEQFF; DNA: TGTGCCATCAGTGAGTCCCAGCGGGGGGTCTTTAATGAGCAGTTCTTC
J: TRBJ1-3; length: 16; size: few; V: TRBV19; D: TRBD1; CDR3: CASSSPEQGRGNTIYF; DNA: TGTGCCAGTAGCTCCCCCGAACAGGGGCGAGGAAACACCATATATTTT
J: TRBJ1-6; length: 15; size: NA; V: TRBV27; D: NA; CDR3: CASLQPGLLGSPLHF; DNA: TGTGCCAGCCTCCAACCGGGACTCCTGGGCTCACCCCTCCACTTT
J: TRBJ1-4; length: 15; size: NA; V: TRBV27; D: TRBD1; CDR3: CASSRDRANHEKLFF; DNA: TGTGCCAGCAGTAGAGACAGGGCGAACCATGAAAAACTGTTTTTT
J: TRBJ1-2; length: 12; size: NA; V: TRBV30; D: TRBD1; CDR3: CAWNDRAVGYTF; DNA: TGTGCCTGGAATGACAGGGCGGTTGGCTACACCTTC
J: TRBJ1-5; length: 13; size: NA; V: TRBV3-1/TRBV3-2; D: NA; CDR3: CASSQGQNQPQHF; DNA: TGTGCCAGCAGCCAAGGGCAGAATCAGCCCCAGCATTTT
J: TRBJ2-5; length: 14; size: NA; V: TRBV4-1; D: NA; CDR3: CASSPARGRETQYF; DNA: TGCGCCAGCAGCCCTGCTCGGGGTCGAGAGACCCAGTACTTC
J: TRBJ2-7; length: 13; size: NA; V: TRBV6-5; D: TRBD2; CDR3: CASRLAGGLEQYF; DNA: TGTGCCAGCAGACTAGCGGGAGGTCTCGAGCAGTACTTC
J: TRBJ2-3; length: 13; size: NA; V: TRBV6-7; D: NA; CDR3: CASTVKSTDTQYF; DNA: TGTGCCAGCACGGTCAAAAGCACAGATACGCAGTATTTT
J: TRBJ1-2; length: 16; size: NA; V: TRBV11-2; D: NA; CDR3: CASSLVLRGANYGYTF; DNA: TGTGCCAGCAGCTTAGTTTTACGGGGGGCGAACTATGGCTACACCTTC
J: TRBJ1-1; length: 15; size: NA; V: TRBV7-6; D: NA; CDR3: CASSPGRQLNTEAFF; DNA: TGTGCCAGCAGCCCGGGGAGGCAGCTGAACACTGAAGCTTTCTTT
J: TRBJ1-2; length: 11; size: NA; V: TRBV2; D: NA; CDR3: CASTYSYGYTF; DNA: TGTGCCAGCACCTACAGCTATGGCTACACCTTC